This T cell receptor (beta chain) came from a study of long-term antiretroviral therapy in people with HIV. The immunoSEQ assay was v3.0, run at survey level. TCRdb keeps only in-frame clones here, not all; method: immunoSEQ multiplex PCR. Of around 32,000 clones in the sample, roughly 97% were seen once. The input for sequencing was unsorted PBMCs, taken 7.6 years after starting antiretroviral therapy. This clonotype was sampled from a man under 40 with HIV.

CDR3 protein: CASSHSSSLGYTF. The DNA for the CDR3 is TGTGCCAGCAGCCACAGCTCGTCCCTTGGCTACACCTTC. V gene TRBV7-2 combines with J gene TRBJ1-2; no definite D call. Trimming shortened V by 5 bases and J by 7 bases, and 14 bases separated the two germline ends. The germline V gene has CDR1 SGHTA and CDR2 FQGNSA. The CDR3 is 13 amino acids.